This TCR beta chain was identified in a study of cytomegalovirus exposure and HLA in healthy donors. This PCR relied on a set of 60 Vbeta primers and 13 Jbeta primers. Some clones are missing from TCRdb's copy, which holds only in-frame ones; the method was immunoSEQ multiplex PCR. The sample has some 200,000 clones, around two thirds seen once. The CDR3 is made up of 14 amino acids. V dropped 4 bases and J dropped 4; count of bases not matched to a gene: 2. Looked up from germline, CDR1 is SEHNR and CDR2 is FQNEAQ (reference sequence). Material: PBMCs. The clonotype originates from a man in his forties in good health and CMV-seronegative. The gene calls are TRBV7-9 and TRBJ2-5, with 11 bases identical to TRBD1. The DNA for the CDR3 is TGTGCCAGCAGCTGGACAGGGGGCGGAGAGACCCAGTACTTC. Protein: CASSWTGGGETQYF.